This TCR beta chain was sequenced during a study of cytomegalovirus exposure and HLA in healthy donors. The germline V gene has CDR1 LNHNV and CDR2 YYDKDF (reference sequence). The CDR3 length is 15 residues. V lost 1 base to trimming and J lost 5 bases; unmatched junction nucleotides: 4. This clone has more than one count but fewer than ten. The PCR made use of 60 Vbeta and 13 Jbeta primers. The method was immunoSEQ multiplex PCR; TCRdb's version includes in-frame clones alone and lacks a portion of them. This table has around 120,000 clones, approximately 84% appearing once. The TCR comes from a boy younger than 10 in good health and CMV-seronegative. The specimen was PBMCs. The chain combines TRBV15 with TRBJ2-5; 10 bases agree with TRBD2. The CDR3 reads CATSRAAGGAETQYF. CDR3 DNA: TGTGCCACCAGCAGAGCAGCGGGGGGGGCTGAGACCCAGTACTTC.